In this sample, the clone carrying this T cell receptor beta chain turned up a few times. Its antigen is undetermined. J lost 6 bases, V lost 9 bases, and 8 bases had no gene match. This CDR3 contains 13 residues. CDR1 SGHAT and CDR2 FQNNGV come from the germline V gene. One entry per CDR3 protein, called by TCRdb with MiXCR from the 5' RACE reads. The sample has 20,000 to 30,000 distinct CDR3 sequences, about 5.5% seen once. This record belongs to a study of early T cells in non-severe SARS-CoV-2 infection. Findings and caveats of the study: The matching step, a VDJdb search, favored anti-spike CD8 responses and missed private and CD4 specificities.

Sequenced sample: whole blood. V gene TRBV11-2 combines with J gene TRBJ2-7; 10 positions agree with TRBD1. This TCR was recovered from an adult who was a healthcare worker with PCR-confirmed SARS-CoV-2 infection or an uninfected control (not recorded which). CDR3 residues: CASGTGEQSEQYF. CDR3 nucleotide sequence: TGTGCCAGTGGGACAGGGGAGCAAAGCGAGCAGTACTTC.